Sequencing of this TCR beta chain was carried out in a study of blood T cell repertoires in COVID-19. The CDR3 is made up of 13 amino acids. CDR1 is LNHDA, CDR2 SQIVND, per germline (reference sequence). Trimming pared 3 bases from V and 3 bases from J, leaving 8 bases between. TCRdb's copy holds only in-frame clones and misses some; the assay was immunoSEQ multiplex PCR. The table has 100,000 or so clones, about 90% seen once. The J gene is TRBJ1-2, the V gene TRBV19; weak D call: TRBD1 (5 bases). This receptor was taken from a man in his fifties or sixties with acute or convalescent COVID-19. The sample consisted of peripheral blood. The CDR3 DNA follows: TGTGCCAGTAGTATCAGCAGGGACTATGGCTACACCTTC. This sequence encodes CASSISRDYGYTF.